This T cell receptor (beta chain) derives from a study of shared clonotypes between healthy human individuals. For the study at large: Per donor, three plates held CD4 naive cells, three held CD4 memory, two held CD8 naive and one held CD8 memory.

The donors were all Caucasian adults (living in Nashville, Tennessee). Study conclusions and caveats: Several donors shared roughly 5% of their naive CD4 clonotypes.

There are 15 residues in the CDR3. The V gene end was trimmed by 11 bases and the J gene end by 0 bases; junction bases not matched to a gene: 10. Germline V gene data show CDR1 as ENHRY and CDR2 as SYGVKD. Repertoires were generated with immunoSEQ multiplex PCR, while TCRdb's copy carries only in-frame clones and drops some. The table lists about 1 million clones, roughly 70% of them singletons, with approximately 1.5% in the top ten. With regard to this clone: The antigen remains unidentified.

This chain links TRBV10-3 with TRBJ1-1, with 9 bases lining up with TRBD1. Sequencing was carried out using memory CD4+ T cells sorted from blood. Subset described: CD45RA-negative fraction. The TCR comes from a man in his late teens or twenties in good health. The CDR3 region is CAATRDRAMNTEAFF. Here the CDR3 DNA reads TGTGCCGCAACCCGGGACAGGGCAATGAACACTGAAGCTTTCTTT.